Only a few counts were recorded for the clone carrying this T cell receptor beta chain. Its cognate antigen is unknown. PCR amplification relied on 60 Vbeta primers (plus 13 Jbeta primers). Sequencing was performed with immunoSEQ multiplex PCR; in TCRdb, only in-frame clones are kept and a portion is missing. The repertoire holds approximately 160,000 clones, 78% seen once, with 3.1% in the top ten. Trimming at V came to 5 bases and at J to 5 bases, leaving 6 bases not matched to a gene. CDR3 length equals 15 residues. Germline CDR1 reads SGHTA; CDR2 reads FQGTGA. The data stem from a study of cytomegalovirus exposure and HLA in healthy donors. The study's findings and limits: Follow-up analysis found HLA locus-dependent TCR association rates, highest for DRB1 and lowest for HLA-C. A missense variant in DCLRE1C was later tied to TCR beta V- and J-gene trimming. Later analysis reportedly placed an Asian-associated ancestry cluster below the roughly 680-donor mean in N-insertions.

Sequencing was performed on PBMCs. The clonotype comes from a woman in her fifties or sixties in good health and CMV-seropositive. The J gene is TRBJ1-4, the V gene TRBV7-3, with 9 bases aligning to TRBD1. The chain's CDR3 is CASSPTGGRNEKLFF. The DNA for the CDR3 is TGTGCCAGCAGCCCCACAGGGGGCAGGAATGAAAAACTGTTTTTT.